This note documents a single T cell receptor beta chain sequence. Its cognate antigen is unknown. This specimen belongs to a study of cytotoxic CD8 clonotypes in ibrutinib-treated CLL. Study-level information: Within the patient group, eleven to twelve were relapsed/refractory and some 16 treatment-naive, and 17 were IGHV unmutated. Average yields of about 260,000 productive templates and 75,000 to 95,000 productive rearrangements characterized the samples.

The data were produced by immunoSEQ multiplex PCR, yet TCRdb's version contains in-frame clones alone and is incomplete. The sample consists of about 140,000 clones, about 78% of them appearing once. Study observations and caveats: Under treatment, the uncommon public clonotypes either contracted or remained stable. Baseline levels were approached again at progression, after clonality had risen at ibrutinib response.

This sample comprised PBMCs, obtained after 24 months of ibrutinib treatment. This receptor was identified in a human donor with chronic lymphocytic leukemia.

The CDR3 sequence: CASSPVQGASGTEAFF. Here the CDR3 DNA reads TGTGCCAGCTCACCAGTACAGGGGGCGAGCGGGACTGAAGCTTTCTTT. The chain uses TRBV18 and TRBJ1-1; 9 nucleotides agree with TRBD1. The V segment lost 2 bases and the J segment 5 bases; nucleotides outside the gene matches: 9. The V gene's germline CDR1 is KGHSH and CDR2 LQKENI. The CDR3 extends over 16 amino acids.